This TCR beta chain was profiled in a study of response to subunit inactivated influenza vaccine. With 4 bases removed from V and 0 bases from J, the gap between germline ends came to 14 bases. Germline assignment: CDR1 SGHRS and CDR2 YFSETQ. This CDR3 spans 16 amino acids. A few counts support this clonotype. One entry per CDR3 protein, called by TCRdb with MiXCR from the RT-PCR reads. The sample lists just under 550,000 distinct CDR3 sequences; roughly 25% were seen once. The data were also submitted as part of a second study, on T cells expressing NK-cell markers. Turning to that study: UMI-tagged 5'RACE template switching yielded the TCR beta cDNA.

The source material was CD4+ T cells sorted from PBMCs, sampled about 11 days after vaccination. This receptor was obtained from a man aged 50-60 years who received an inactivated influenza vaccine. V is TRBV5-1 and J is TRBJ2-1; no clear D. The chain's CDR3 is CASSVSPPTSYNEQFF. As DNA, the CDR3 is TGCGCCAGCAGCGTAAGTCCACCAACCTCCTACAATGAGCAGTTCTTC. The full variable domain, with the rest looked up from reference TRBV5-1 and TRBJ2-1, is KAGVTQTPRYLIKTRGQQVTLSCSPISGHRSVSWYQQTPGQGLQFLFEYFSETQRNKGNFPGRFSGRQFSNSRSEMNVSTLELGDSALYLCASSVSPPTSYNEQFFGPGTRLTVL.